The TCR beta chain described here comes from a study of early T cells in non-severe SARS-CoV-2 infection. Study summary: Chains were not paired, and sequencing was done on bulk RNA from unsorted whole blood.

Germline V gene lookup returns CDR1 WNHNN and CDR2 SYGVQD (reference sequence). The V end was cut by 2 bases, the J end by 4 bases, with 8 bases between. The CDR3 sequence is 13 residues long. This clonotype was found many times. Researchers tagged individual cDNA molecules with unique molecular identifiers. In TCRdb, the 5' RACE reads were re-called with MiXCR into one record per CDR3 protein. The sample includes 25,000 to 35,000 distinct CDR3 sequences, about 6% seen only once; the top ten take approximately 13%. This sequence was found in an adult who was a healthcare worker with PCR-confirmed SARS-CoV-2 infection or an uninfected control (not recorded which). The source material was whole blood. The V gene is TRBV10-1, the J gene TRBJ1-1; D is unclear. The CDR3 sequence is CASSENRFTEAFF. CDR3 DNA: TGCGCCAGCAGTGAGAACCGGTTCACTGAAGCTTTCTTT.